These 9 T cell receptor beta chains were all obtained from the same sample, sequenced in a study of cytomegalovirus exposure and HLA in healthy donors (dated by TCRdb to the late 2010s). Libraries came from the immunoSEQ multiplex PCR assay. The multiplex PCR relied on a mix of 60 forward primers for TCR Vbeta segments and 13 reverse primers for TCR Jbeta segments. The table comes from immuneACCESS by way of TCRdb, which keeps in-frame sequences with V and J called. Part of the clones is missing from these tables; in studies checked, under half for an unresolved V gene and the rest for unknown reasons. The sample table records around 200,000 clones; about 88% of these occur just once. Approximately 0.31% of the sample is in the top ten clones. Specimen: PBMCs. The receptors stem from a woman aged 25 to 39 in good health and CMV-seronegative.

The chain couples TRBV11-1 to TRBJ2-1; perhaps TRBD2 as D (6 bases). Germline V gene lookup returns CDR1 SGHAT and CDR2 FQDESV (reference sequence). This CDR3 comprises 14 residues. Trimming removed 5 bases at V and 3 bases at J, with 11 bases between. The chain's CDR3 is CASSPSGDYNEQFF. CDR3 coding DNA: TGTGCCAGCAGCCCGTCGGGGGACTACAATGAGCAGTTCTTC. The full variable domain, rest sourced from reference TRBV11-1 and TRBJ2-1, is EAEVAQSPRYKITEKSQAVAFWCDPISGHATLYWYRQILGQGPELLVQFQDESVVDDSQLPKDRFSAERLKGVDSTLKIQPAELGDSAMYLCASSPSGDYNEQFFGPGTRLTVL.

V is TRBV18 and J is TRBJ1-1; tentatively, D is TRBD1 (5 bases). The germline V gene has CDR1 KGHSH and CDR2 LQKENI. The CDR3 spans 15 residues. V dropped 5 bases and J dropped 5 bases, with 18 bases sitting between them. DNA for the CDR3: TGTGCCAGCTCAACCGGTCCAGGGTTCTTGACTGAAGCTTTCTTT. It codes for CASSTGPGFLTEAFF.

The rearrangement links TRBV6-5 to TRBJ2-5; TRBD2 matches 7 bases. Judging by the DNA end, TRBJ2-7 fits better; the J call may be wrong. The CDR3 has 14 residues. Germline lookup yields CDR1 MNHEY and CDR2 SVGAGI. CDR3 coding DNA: TGTGCCAGCAGCTCAGCGGGATACCTCTACGAGCAGTACTTC. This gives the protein CASSSAGYLYEQYF.

CDR3 protein: CASRRTGANIQYF. The CDR3 coding sequence is TGTGCCAGCAGGAGGACAGGGGCAAACATTCAGTACTTC. The V call is TRBV5-6, the J call TRBJ2-4; 9 bases align to TRBD1. Germline CDR1 and CDR2: SGHDT and YYEEEE. The CDR3 extends over 13 amino acids. V gave up 5 bases and J gave up 6 bases; unmatched junction bases: 3. The full variable domain, in which reference TRBV5-6 and TRBJ2-4 provide the parts outside the CDR3, is DAGVTQSPTHLIKTRGQQVTLRCSPKSGHDTVSWYQQALGQGPQFIFQYYEEEERQRGNFPDRFSGHQFPNYSSELNVNALLLGDSALYLCASRRTGANIQYFGAGTRLSVL.

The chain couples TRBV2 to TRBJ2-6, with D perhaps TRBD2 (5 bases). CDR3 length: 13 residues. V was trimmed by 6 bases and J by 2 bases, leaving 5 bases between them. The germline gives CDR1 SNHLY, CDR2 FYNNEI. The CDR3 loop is CASRGAGANVLTF. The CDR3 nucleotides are TGTGCCAGCAGGGGAGCTGGGGCCAACGTCCTGACTTTC.

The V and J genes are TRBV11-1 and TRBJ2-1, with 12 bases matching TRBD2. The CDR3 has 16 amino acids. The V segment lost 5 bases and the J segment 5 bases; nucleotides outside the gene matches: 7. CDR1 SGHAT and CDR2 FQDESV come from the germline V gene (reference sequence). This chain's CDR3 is CASSAQTSGGNNEQFF. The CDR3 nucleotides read TGTGCCAGCAGCGCGCAGACTAGCGGGGGCAACAATGAGCAGTTCTTC.

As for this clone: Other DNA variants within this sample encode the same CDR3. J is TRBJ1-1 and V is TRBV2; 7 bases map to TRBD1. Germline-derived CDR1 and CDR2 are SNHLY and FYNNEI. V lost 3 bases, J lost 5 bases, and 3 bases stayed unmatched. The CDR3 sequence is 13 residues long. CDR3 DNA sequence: TGTGCCAGCAGTGACAGGGGGATGACTGAAGCTTTCTTT. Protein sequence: CASSDRGMTEAFF.

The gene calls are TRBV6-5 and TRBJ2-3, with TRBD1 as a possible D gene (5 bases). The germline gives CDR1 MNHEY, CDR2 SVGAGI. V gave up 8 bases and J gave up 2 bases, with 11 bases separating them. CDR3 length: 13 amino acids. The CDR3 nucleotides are TGTGCCAGCTTGGGTGGGGCCACAGATACGCAGTATTTT. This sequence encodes CASLGGATDTQYF.

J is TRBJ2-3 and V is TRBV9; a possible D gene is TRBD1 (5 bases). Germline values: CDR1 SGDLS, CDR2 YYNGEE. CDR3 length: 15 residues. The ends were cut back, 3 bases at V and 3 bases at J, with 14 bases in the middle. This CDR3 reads CASSGTPYGTDTQYF. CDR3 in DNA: TGTGCCAGCAGCGGGACACCCTATGGGACAGATACGCAGTATTTT.